The 15 T cell receptor beta chains listed next were all sequenced from one sample in a study of control samples from healthy donors and cancer patients. The assay was immunoSEQ multiplex PCR, and TCRdb's table has in-frame clones only and misses some. The sample yields some 130,000 clones, roughly 91% seen once. The sequenced sample consisted of PBMCs. The receptors originated from a man aged 50 or older with head and neck cancer.

This chain uses TRBV5-1 with TRBJ2-3; 7 nucleotides align to TRBD2. Germline CDR1 SGHRS, CDR2 YFSETQ. J lost 0 bases, V lost 1 base, and 2 bases had no gene match. This CDR3 has 15 residues. This CDR3 reads CASSLRRGSTDTQYF. The CDR3 coding sequence is TGCGCCAGCAGCTTGAGGCGGGGGAGCACAGATACGCAGTATTTT.

The CDR3 DNA is TGTGCCAGCAGCCACGATTACCGGGACAGGGGGAACACTGAAGCTTTCTTT. Its translation is CASSHDYRDRGNTEAFF. The chain has TRBV14 and TRBJ1-1; 10 bases are shared with TRBD1. Germline lookup yields CDR1 SGHDN and CDR2 FVKESK. After removal of 3 bases from V and 1 base from J, the junction contained 8 bases not matched to a gene. The CDR3 extends over 17 amino acids.

V and J are TRBV18 and TRBJ2-5; 10 positions match TRBD2. The germline CDR1 and CDR2 sequences are KGHSH and LQKENI. After removal of 2 bases from V and 5 bases from J, the junction contained 5 bases not matched to a gene. The CDR3 has 15 residues. The CDR3 here is CASSPGAGGRETQYF. CDR3 nucleotide sequence: TGTGCCAGCTCACCAGGAGCGGGGGGGCGTGAGACCCAGTACTTC.

The V gene is TRBV12-3 or TRBV12-4, the J gene TRBJ2-1; 8 bases align to TRBD2. V trimming: 6 bases; J trimming: 8 bases; junction bases outside the gene matches: 3. This CDR3 spans 12 amino acids. CDR3 nucleotides: TGTGCCAGCAGCACCGGGGGGGATGAGCAGTTCTTC. This encodes CASSTGGDEQFF.

This chain joins TRBV6-2 or TRBV6-3 and TRBJ2-7; TRBD2 might be the D (6 bases). With 4 bases removed from V and 4 bases from J, the gap between germline ends came to 11 bases. The CDR3 totals 13 residues. Germline CDR1 is MNHEY and CDR2 is SVGEGT. CDR3 sequence reads: CASSWDSEYEQYF. The CDR3 DNA sequence: TGTGCCAGCAGTTGGGACTCCGAGTACGAGCAGTACTTC.

The genes are TRBV7-8 and TRBJ1-2, with D tentatively TRBD1 (5 bases). The CDR3 extends over 13 amino acids. Germline CDR1 reads SGHVS; CDR2 reads FQNEAQ. Trimming took off 2 bases at V and 7 bases at J, with 11 bases between the two ends. CDR3 sequence: CASSLTGVGGYTF. The CDR3 bases are TGTGCCAGCAGCTTAACAGGAGTTGGTGGCTACACCTTC.

This chain connects TRBV11-2 to TRBJ1-4; a possible D gene is TRBD1 (5 bases). Trimming removed 5 bases from V and 8 bases from J, with 15 bases in between. CDR1 SGHAT and CDR2 FQNNGV come from the germline V gene. The CDR3 covers 14 residues. In nucleotides, the CDR3 is TGTGCCAGCAGCCGCGGGGGTGTTAAGGAAAAACTGTTTTTT. Translating gives CASSRGGVKEKLFF.

The chain has TRBV10-3 and TRBJ2-7; 13 nucleotides line up with TRBD2. Trimming cost V 4 bases and J 7 bases; bases outside gene matches: 16. Germline values: CDR1 ENHRY, CDR2 SYGVKD. The CDR3 is 18 amino acids. CDR3 sequence reads: CAISGKGEGLAGAREQYF. The DNA for the CDR3 is TGTGCCATCAGTGGTAAAGGGGAAGGACTAGCGGGGGCTCGGGAGCAGTACTTC.

The chain links TRBV4-1 to TRBJ2-5; a possible D gene is TRBD2 (5 bases). The CDR3 runs to 15 residues. In germline, CDR1 is MGHRA, CDR2 YSYEKL. The V gene lost 4 bases and the J gene lost 5 bases, with 17 bases spanning the gap. The CDR3 sequence is CASSPLEGYLETQYF. The DNA of the CDR3 is TGCGCCAGCAGCCCCCTAGAGGGTTATTTGGAGACCCAGTACTTC.

This clone turned up a few times. The chain couples TRBV6-4 to TRBJ2-7; 11 bases are shared with TRBD2. The ends lost 2 bases at V and 0 bases at J; junction bases unmatched: 0. CDR3 length: 15 residues. Germline CDR1 MRHNA, CDR2 SNTAGT. The CDR3 nucleotides read TGTGCCAGCAGTGACGGGACTAGCGGCTCCTACGAGCAGTACTTC. Its translation is CASSDGTSGSYEQYF.

The genes are TRBV2 and TRBJ2-3; weak D call: TRBD2 (5 bases). Trimming removed 6 bases from V and 4 bases from J, with 8 bases in between. Germline values: CDR1 SNHLY, CDR2 FYNNEI. This CDR3 comprises 12 residues. CDR3 sequence (DNA): TGTGCCAGCAGACTAGTTGCAGATACGCAGTATTTT. Amino acids: CASRLVADTQYF.

J is TRBJ2-1 and V is TRBV7-3; the D call may be TRBD1 or TRBD2 (5 bases each). Germline-derived CDR1 and CDR2 are SGHTA and FQGTGA. The CDR3 is made up of 13 amino acids. The V end lost 2 bases, the J end lost 10 bases, and 12 bases lay between the germline ends. CDR3 in amino acids: CASSLGLGEEQFF. The CDR3 DNA reads TGTGCCAGCAGCTTAGGGTTGGGGGAGGAGCAGTTCTTC.

The J gene is TRBJ1-1, the V gene TRBV18; D not certain. Germline CDR1 KGHSH, CDR2 LQKENI. V lost 3 bases and J 6 bases, leaving 14 bases between the germline ends. The CDR3 totals 14 residues. The CDR3 is CASSPQNAGAEAFF. The CDR3 bases are TGTGCCAGCTCACCCCAAAACGCCGGTGCTGAAGCTTTCTTT. The entire variable domain, with the rest obtained from reference TRBV18 and TRBJ1-1, is as follows: NAGVMQNPRHLVRRRGQEARLRCSPMKGHSHVYWYRQLPEEGLKFMVYLQKENIIDESGMPKERFSAEFPKEGPSILRIQQVVRGDSAAYFCASSPQNAGAEAFFGQGTRLTVV.

This sequence joins TRBV4-3 and TRBJ1-2; TRBD1 matches 7 bases. The CDR3 spans 16 residues. V gave up 1 base and J gave up 4 bases; unmatched junction bases: 9. Germline V CDR1 and CDR2: LGHNA, YSLEER. In nucleotides, the CDR3 is TGCGCCAGCAGCCAAGGGCCCGGGACAGAGGGCTATGGCTACACCTTC. Its translation: CASSQGPGTEGYGYTF.

This clone was observed once. The chain links TRBV6-6 to TRBJ1-5, with D possibly matching TRBD1 (6 bases). This CDR3 is built from 18 residues. V lost 5 bases, J lost 0 bases, and 20 bases lay in between. Germline V gene sequence: CDR1 MNHNY, CDR2 SVGAGI (reference sequence). CDR3 residues: CASSPRKGEFYSNQPQHF. CDR3 coding DNA: TGTGCCAGCAGTCCCCGAAAGGGGGAGTTTTATAGCAATCAGCCCCAGCATTTT.